The 7 T cell receptor beta chains below all came from one sample that was sequenced in a study of coeliac disease. General study points: Lower clonality than controls marked TRB and TRG repertoires from active celiac intraepithelial and lamina propria samples.

Their cognate antigens are unknown. TCRdb's table, derived via immunoSEQ multiplex PCR, lists solely in-frame clones and lacks some. Of 3,000 to 4,000 clones in the sample, around 70% are singletons; the top ten hold under 7.5%. The sequenced material came from intraepithelial lymphocytes from the gut. The receptors derive from a woman in her sixties with active celiac disease.

Only a few counts were recorded for this clone. The chain carries TRBV2 and TRBJ1-2, with TRBD1 as a possible D gene (6 bases). V dropped 2 bases and J dropped 8 bases, with 12 bases sitting between them. Germline V lookup: CDR1 SNHLY, CDR2 FYNNEI. This CDR3 has 13 residues. The CDR3 bases are TGTGCCAGCAGTGAAAGGCAGGGGCTGGGCTACACCTTC. As protein: CASSERQGLGYTF.

The V gene is TRBV5-6, the J gene TRBJ2-7, with D possibly being TRBD2 (5 bases). V gave up 2 bases and J gave up 0 bases, with 12 bases separating them. This CDR3 is built from 15 residues. Germline CDR1 reads SGHDT; CDR2 reads YYEEEE. CDR3 sequence: CASSFGREGSYEQYF. The CDR3 DNA reads TGTGCCAGCAGCTTCGGGCGAGAGGGCTCCTACGAGCAGTACTTC.

V gene TRBV29-1 combines with J gene TRBJ2-7; TRBD1 matches at 7 bases. Trimming took 7 bases from V and 3 from J; bases not matched to a gene: 9. CDR3 length: 13 residues. The germline V gene encodes CDR1 SQVTM and CDR2 ANQGSEA. The CDR3 region is CSAQSGQSYEQYF. DNA of the CDR3: TGCAGCGCCCAGTCGGGACAGAGCTACGAGCAGTACTTC.

This clone was found once. The gene calls are TRBV19 and TRBJ2-3, with 10 bases that match TRBD2. After removal of 6 bases from V and 4 bases from J, the junction contained 16 bases not matched to a gene. Germline values: CDR1 LNHDA, CDR2 SQIVND (reference sequence). The CDR3 contains 18 residues. CDR3 nucleotide sequence: TGTGCCAGTAGAGTGGTAAGCGGGGGGGCCAGTCTCGCAGATACGCAGTATTTT. Residues: CASRVVSGGASLADTQYF.

The V and J genes are TRBV10-3 and TRBJ1-2; tentatively, D is TRBD1 (6 bases). Germline V gene sequence: CDR1 ENHRY, CDR2 SYGVKD. V was cut by 2 bases and J by 3 bases, with 25 bases left in between. There are 19 residues in the CDR3. The CDR3 region is CAISEPKTGFRPGDYGYTF. Written as DNA, the CDR3 is TGTGCCATCAGTGAGCCTAAAACAGGGTTTCGTCCCGGAGACTATGGCTACACCTTC.

This clone was picked up one time. The chain combines TRBV9 with TRBJ1-2; D call uncertain. Germline V gene sequence: CDR1 SGDLS, CDR2 YYNGEE. Trimming cost V 1 base and J 2 bases, with 6 bases left between them. The CDR3 sequence is 13 residues long. This chain's CDR3 is CASSVRENYGYTF. The CDR3 nucleotides are TGTGCCAGCAGCGTAAGGGAGAACTATGGCTACACCTTC.

The rearrangement joins TRBV27 to TRBJ2-4; 11 bases map to TRBD2. Germline V gene data show CDR1 as MNHEY and CDR2 as SMNVEV (reference sequence). This CDR3 has 14 residues. With V trimmed by 8 bases and J by 9 bases, 9 bases remained unmatched. The CDR3 here is CASRSGTSGSIQYF. The CDR3, as DNA: TGTGCCAGCCGCTCCGGGACTAGCGGTTCCATTCAGTACTTC.